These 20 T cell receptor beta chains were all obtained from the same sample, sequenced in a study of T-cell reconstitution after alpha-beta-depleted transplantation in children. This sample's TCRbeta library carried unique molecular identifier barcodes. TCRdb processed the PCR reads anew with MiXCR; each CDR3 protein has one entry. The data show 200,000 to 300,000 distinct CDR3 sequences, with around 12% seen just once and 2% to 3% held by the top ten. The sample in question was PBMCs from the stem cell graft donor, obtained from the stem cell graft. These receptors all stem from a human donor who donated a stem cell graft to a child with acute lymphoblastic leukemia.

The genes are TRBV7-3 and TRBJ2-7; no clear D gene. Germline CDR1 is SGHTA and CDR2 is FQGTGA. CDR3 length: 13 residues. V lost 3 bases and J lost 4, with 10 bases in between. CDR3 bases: TGTGCCAGCAGCTTCCTCGACGGTTACGAGCAGTACTTC. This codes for CASSFLDGYEQYF.

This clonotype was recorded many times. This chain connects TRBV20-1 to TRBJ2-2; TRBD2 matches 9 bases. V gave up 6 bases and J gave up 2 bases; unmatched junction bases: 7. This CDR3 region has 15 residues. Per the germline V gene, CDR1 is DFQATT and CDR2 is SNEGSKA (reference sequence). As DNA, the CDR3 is TGCAGTGCCCCCCGACTAGCGGAAAACACCGGGGAGCTGTTTTTT. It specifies CSAPRLAENTGELFF.

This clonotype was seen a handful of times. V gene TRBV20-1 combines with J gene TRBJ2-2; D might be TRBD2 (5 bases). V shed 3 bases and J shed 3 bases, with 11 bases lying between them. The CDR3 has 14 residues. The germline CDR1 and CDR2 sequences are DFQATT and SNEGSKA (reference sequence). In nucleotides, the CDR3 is TGCAGTGCTAGCCTAGCTGCATACACCGGGGAGCTGTTTTTT. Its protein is CSASLAAYTGELFF.

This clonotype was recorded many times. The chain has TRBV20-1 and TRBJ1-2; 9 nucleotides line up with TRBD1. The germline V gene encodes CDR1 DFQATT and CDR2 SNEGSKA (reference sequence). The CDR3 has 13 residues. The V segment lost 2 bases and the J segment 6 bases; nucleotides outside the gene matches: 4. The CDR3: CSARTTGGNGYTF. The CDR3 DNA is TGCAGTGCTAGAACTACAGGGGGCAATGGCTACACCTTC.

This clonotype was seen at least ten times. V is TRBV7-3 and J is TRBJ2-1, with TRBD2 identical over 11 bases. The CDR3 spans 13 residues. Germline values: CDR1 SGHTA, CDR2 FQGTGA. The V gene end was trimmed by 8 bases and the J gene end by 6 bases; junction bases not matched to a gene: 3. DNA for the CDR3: TGTGCCAGCGCGACTAGCGGGACCAATGAGCAGTTCTTC. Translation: CASATSGTNEQFF. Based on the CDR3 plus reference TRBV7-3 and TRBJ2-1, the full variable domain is GAGVSQTPSNKVTEKGKYVELRCDPISGHTALYWYRQSLGQGPEFLIYFQGTGAADDSGLPNDRFFAVRPEGSVSTLKIQRTERGDSAVYLCASATSGTNEQFFGPGTRLTVL.

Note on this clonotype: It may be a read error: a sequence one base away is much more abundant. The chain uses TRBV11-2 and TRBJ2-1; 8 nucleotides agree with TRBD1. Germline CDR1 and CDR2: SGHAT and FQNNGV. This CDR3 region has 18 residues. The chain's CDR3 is CASSLGVARTGNYTEQFF. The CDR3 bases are TGTGCCAGCAGCTTAGGGGTCGCCAGGACAGGGAACTACACTGAGCAGTTCTTC.

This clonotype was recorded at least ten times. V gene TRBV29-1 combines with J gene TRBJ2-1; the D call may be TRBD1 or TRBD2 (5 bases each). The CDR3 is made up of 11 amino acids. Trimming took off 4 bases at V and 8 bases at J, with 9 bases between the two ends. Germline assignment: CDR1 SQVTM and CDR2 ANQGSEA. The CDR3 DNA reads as TGCAGCGTTGCGAGGGACGATGAGCAGTTCTTC. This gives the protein CSVARDDEQFF.

The CDR3 DNA follows: TGTGCCAGCAGTTCGGGGACTAGCGGGTACACAGATACGCAGTATTTT. This translates into CASSSGTSGYTDTQYF. The rearrangement joins TRBV6-2 or TRBV6-3 to TRBJ2-3, with 12 bases aligning to TRBD2. Germline values: CDR1 MNHEY, CDR2 SVGEGT. The V gene end was trimmed by 4 bases and the J gene end by 2 bases; junction bases not matched to a gene: 4. CDR3 length equals 16 residues.

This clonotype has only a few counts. The CDR3 sequence: CASSMRDTVLSKQYF. The CDR3 DNA is TGTGCCAGCAGTATGCGGGACACCGTGCTGTCGAAGCAGTACTTC. The rearrangement links TRBV6-2 or TRBV6-3 to TRBJ2-7; D could derive from TRBD1 or TRBD2 (6 bases each). Trimming took 5 bases from V and 8 from J, leaving 22 bases between them. The germline V gene has CDR1 MNHEY and CDR2 SVGEGT. CDR3 length equals 15 residues.

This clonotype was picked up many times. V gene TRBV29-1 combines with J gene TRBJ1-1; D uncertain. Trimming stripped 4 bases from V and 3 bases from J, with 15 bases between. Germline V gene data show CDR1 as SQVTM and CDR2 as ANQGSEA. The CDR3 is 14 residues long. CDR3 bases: TGCAGCGTTGTTTTCGGGCCAAGGGACACTGAAGCTTTCTTT. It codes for CSVVFGPRDTEAFF.

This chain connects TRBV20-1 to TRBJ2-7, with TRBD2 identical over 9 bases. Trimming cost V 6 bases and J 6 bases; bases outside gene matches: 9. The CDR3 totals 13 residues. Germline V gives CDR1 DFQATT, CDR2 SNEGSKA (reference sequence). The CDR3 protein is CSAVSGREREQYF. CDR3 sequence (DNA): TGCAGTGCCGTTAGCGGGAGAGAGCGCGAGCAGTACTTC.

The CDR3 region is CASSLEFGRWEQYF. The CDR3 DNA follows: TGCGCCAGCAGCTTGGAGTTCGGCAGGTGGGAGCAGTACTTC. J is TRBJ2-7 and V is TRBV5-1; D remains unclear. Germline CDR1 and CDR2: SGHRS and YFSETQ. The CDR3 has 14 amino acids. Deletions cut 0 bases from V and 7 bases from J, with 14 bases between.

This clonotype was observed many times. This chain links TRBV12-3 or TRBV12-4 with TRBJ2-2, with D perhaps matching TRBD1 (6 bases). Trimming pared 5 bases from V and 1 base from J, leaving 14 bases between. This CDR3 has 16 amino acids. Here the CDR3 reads CASSTPDRMNTGELFF. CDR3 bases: TGTGCCAGCAGTACCCCAGACAGGATGAACACCGGGGAGCTGTTTTTT.

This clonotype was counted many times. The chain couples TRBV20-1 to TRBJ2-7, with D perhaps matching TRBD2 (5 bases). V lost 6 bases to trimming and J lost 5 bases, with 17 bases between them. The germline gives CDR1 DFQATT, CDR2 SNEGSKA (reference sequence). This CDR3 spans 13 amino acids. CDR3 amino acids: CSARRLALNEQYF. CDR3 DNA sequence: TGCAGTGCGAGACGGCTAGCCCTGAACGAGCAGTACTTC.

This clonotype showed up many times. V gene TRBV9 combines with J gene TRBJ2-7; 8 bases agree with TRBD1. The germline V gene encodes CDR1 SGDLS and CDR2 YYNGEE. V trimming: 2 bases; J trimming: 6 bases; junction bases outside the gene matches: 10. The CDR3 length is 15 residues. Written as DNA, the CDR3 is TGTGCCAGCAGCGTGAGGGCGACAGGGGAGACCGAGCAGTACTTC. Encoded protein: CASSVRATGETEQYF.

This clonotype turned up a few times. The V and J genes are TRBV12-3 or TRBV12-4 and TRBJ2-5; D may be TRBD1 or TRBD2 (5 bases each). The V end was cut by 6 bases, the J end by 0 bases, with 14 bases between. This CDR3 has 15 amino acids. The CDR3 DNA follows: TGTGCCAGCAGCCCGGGGCCGATTGACCAAGAGACCCAGTACTTC. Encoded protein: CASSPGPIDQETQYF.

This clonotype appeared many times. CDR3 bases: TGTGCCAGCAGAGGCGGACAGGAGGGTAATTCACCCCTCCACTTT. Residues: CASRGGQEGNSPLHF. The chain links TRBV2 to TRBJ1-6; TRBD1 matches 7 bases. This CDR3 has 15 residues. V was clipped by 6 bases and J by 6 bases; unmatched bases: 8. Germline loops: CDR1 SNHLY, CDR2 FYNNEI.

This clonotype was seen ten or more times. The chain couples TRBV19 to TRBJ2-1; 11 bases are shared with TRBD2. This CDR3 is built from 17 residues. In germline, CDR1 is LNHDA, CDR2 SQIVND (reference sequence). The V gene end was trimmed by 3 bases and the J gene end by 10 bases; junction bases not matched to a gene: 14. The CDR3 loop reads CASSILASGGLLAEQFF. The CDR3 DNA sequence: TGTGCCAGTAGTATTCTTGCTAGCGGGGGGTTGTTGGCGGAGCAGTTCTTC. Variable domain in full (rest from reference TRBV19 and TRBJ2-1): DGGITQSPKYLFRKEGQNVTLSCEQNLNHDAMYWYRQDPGQGLRLIYYSQIVNDFQKGDIAEGYSVSREKKESFPLTVTSAQKNPTAFYLCASSILASGGLLAEQFFGPGTRLTVL.

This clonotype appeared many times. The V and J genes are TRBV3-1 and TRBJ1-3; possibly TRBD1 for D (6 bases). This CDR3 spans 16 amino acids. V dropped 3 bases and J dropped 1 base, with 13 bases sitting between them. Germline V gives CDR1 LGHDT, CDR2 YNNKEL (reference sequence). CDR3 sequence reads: CASSQFGGLSGNTIYF. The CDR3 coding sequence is TGTGCCAGCAGCCAGTTCGGGGGCCTTTCTGGAAACACCATATATTTT.

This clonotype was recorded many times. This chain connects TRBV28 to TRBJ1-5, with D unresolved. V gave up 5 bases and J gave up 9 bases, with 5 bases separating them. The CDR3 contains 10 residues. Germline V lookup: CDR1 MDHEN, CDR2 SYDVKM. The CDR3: CASSLGPQHF. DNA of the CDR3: TGTGCCAGCAGTCTAGGGCCCCAGCATTTT.